The 6 T cell receptor beta chains reported below all come from one sample, sequenced in a study of T cell repertoires in cytomegalovirus infection. No cognate antigen is known for these TCRs. TCRdb recomputed calls from the reads with MiXCR, one row per CDR3 protein. Among 680,000 or so distinct CDR3 sequences, roughly a third were seen once, and the ten largest hold 18%. Sequenced material: cultured PBMCs, taken from culture after CMV antigen stimulation. The receptors were sampled from a human donor in good health (CMV status not recorded). Some clones in this sample may be carry-over from other donors' samples.

The genes are TRBV6-1 and TRBJ2-7; no clear D gene. Trimming left V 0 bases short and J 2 bases short, with 8 bases between. Germline V gene data show CDR1 as MNHNS and CDR2 as SASEGT. This CDR3 is 14 amino acids long. The CDR3 coding sequence is TGTGCCAGCAGTGAAGCGATGGTCCCCTACGAGCAGTACTTC. Its translation: CASSEAMVPYEQYF.

This clonotype was seen a handful of times. V usage is TRBV5-1 and J usage is TRBJ1-1; D ambiguous. This CDR3 has 14 amino acids. Between the trimmed V and J ends, which lost 1 base and 0 bases, there was a span of 7 bases. Germline V gives CDR1 SGHRS, CDR2 YFSETQ. The CDR3 DNA reads as TGCGCCAGCAGCTTGTCGGAAGTGAACACTGAAGCTTTCTTT. Its protein product is CASSLSEVNTEAFF.

The V and J genes are TRBV15 and TRBJ2-1; TRBD1 aligns across 10 bases. Germline assignment: CDR1 LNHNV and CDR2 YYDKDF (reference sequence). The CDR3 has 17 residues. V was pared by 0 bases and J by 8 bases, with 10 bases of the junction left unmatched. The CDR3 coding sequence is TGTGCCACCAGCAGAGATCCCGGGACAGGGGCTTCTGATGAGCAGTTCTTC. This encodes CATSRDPGTGASDEQFF.

Ten or more counts support this clonotype. V gene TRBV7-2 combines with J gene TRBJ1-5, with D perhaps matching TRBD1 (5 bases). The CDR3 is 16 residues long. Germline CDR1 reads SGHTA; CDR2 reads FQGNSA. Trimming pared 5 bases from V and 3 bases from J, leaving 17 bases between. DNA of the CDR3: TGTGCCAGCAGCCCGAAGGGGCGGGACCCCAATCAGCCCCAGCATTTT. Amino acids: CASSPKGRDPNQPQHF.

CDR3: CASSFDGTGELFF. The CDR3 nucleotides read TGTGCCAGCAGCTTTGACGGAACCGGGGAGCTGTTTTTT. The V gene is TRBV7-7, the J gene TRBJ2-2; D is ambiguous. The V gene's germline CDR1 is SSHAT and CDR2 FNYEAQ (reference sequence). CDR3 length: 13 residues. The V end lost 3 bases, the J end lost 5 bases, and 7 bases lay between the germline ends.

This chain links TRBV6-8 with TRBJ1-6; D remains unclear. The V end was cut by 8 bases, the J end by 9 bases, with 11 bases between. The CDR3 consists of 12 residues. The germline V gene encodes CDR1 MNHGY and CDR2 SAAAGT. The CDR3 reads CASHRRGSPLHF. In nucleotides, the CDR3 is TGTGCCAGCCACCGGCGAGGTTCACCCCTCCACTTT.